This record concerns one TCR beta chain sequence. Its antigen is not identified. This sample is part of a study of T cell responses to AZD1222 COVID-19 vaccine. The table came from immunoSEQ multiplex PCR; TCRdb's copy has only in-frame clones and leaves some out. Among roughly 81,000 clones listed, around 90% were seen once. Whole-study results and caveats: Dominant at 160-218 and 743-854, vaccine-associated CD4 TCRs also spanned spike. Repertoires were obtained only post-peak T cell response. Spike-specific TCR breadth and depth both grew after two AZD1222 doses. Clonal diversity was possibly underestimated, and white British individuals and females predominated among donors.

The CDR3 sequence is 14 residues long. The V gene end was trimmed by 5 bases and the J gene end by 7 bases; junction bases not matched to a gene: 10. Germline CDR1 reads SEHNR; CDR2 reads FQNEAQ (reference sequence). This clonotype was obtained from an adult in good health. This sequence joins TRBV7-9 and TRBJ1-1; 7 bases map to TRBD1. The specimen was peripheral blood, collected on day 0 of AZD1222 vaccination. The chain's CDR3 is CASSLRTGSNEAFF. The CDR3 DNA follows: TGTGCCAGCAGCCTAAGGACAGGCTCGAATGAAGCTTTCTTT.